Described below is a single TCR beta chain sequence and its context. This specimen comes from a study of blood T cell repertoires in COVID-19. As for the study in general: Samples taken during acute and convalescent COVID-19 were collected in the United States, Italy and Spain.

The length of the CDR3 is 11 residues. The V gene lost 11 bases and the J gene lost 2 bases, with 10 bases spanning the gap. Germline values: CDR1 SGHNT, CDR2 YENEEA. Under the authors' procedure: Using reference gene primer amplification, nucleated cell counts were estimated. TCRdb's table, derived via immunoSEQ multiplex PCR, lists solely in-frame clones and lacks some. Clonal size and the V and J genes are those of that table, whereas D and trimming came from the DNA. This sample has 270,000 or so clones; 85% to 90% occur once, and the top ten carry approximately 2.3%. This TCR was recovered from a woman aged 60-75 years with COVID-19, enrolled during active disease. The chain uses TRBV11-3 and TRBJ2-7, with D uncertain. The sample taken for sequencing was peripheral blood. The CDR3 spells CALRHPYEQYF. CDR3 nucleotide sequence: TGTGCCCTAAGACACCCCTACGAGCAGTACTTC.